Listed below are T cell receptor beta chains from one sample, sequenced in a study of spatial heterogeneity in lung cancer. TCRdb used MiXCR to reprocess the 5' RACE reads, holding one entry per CDR3 protein. This table has some 70,000 distinct CDR3 sequences, less than 15% appearing once. The source material was PBMCs, sampled at surgery. The receptor source for this set is a male donor with early-stage non-small cell lung cancer. Both conserved end residues are part of each CDR3. D genes are given only for firm matches. Not every row has a clone size; where given, it reads once, few, many or a size class.

V gene	D gene	clone size	J gene	CDR3 protein	CDR3 DNA
TRBV20-1	TRBD1	-	TRBJ1-1	CSARDRVRPEAFF	TGCAGTGCTAGGGACAGGGTCCGGCCTGAAGCTTTCTTT
TRBV15	TRBD2	-	TRBJ2-7	CATSRASGPSSYEQYF	TGTGCCACCAGCAGAGCTAGCGGACCAAGCTCCTACGAGCAGTACTTC
TRBV5-1	-	-	TRBJ1-4	CASSWEIRATNEKLFF	TGCGCCAGCAGCTGGGAAATTCGGGCAACTAATGAAAAACTGTTTTTT
TRBV14	-	few	TRBJ1-1	CASSQVRSENTEAFF	TGTGCCAGCAGCCAAGTACGATCGGAGAACACTGAAGCTTTCTTT
TRBV7-2	TRBD2	-	TRBJ2-1	CASSRTSGSPYNEQFF	TGTGCCAGCAGTCGGACTAGCGGGAGCCCCTACAATGAGCAGTTCTTC
TRBV10-3	TRBD1	-	TRBJ2-2	CAISVLVGQYTGELFF	TGTGCCATCAGTGTATTGGTGGGACAGTACACCGGGGAGCTGTTTTTT
TRBV12-3/TRBV12-4	-	many	TRBJ1-1	CASSRRVYTEAFF	TGTGCCAGCAGCCGTCGGGTTTACACTGAAGCTTTCTTT
TRBV20-1	TRBD2	-	TRBJ2-1	CSAQLSGNYNEQFF	TGCAGTGCCCAACTTAGCGGGAACTACAATGAGCAGTTCTTC
TRBV19	-	few	TRBJ2-6	CAGAASGAGANVLTF	TGTGCCGGAGCCGCCTCTGGGGCTGGGGCCAACGTCCTGACTTTC
TRBV2	TRBD1	few	TRBJ1-1	CASGSPKDRATADTEAFF	TGTGCCAGCGGTTCCCCTAAAGACAGGGCTACGGCGGACACTGAAGCTTTCTTT
TRBV6-2/TRBV6-3	-	medium-sized	TRBJ2-1	CASRPGLLEQFF	TGTGCCAGCAGACCCGGCCTTTTGGAGCAGTTCTTC
TRBV10-3	-	-	TRBJ2-3	CAISPRTDTDTQYF	TGTGCCATCAGTCCCCGGACAGACACAGATACGCAGTATTTT
TRBV2	TRBD2	few	TRBJ2-1	CASSLLAGGPGTYEQFF	TGTGCCAGCAGTTTACTAGCGGGAGGCCCCGGGACCTATGAGCAGTTCTTC
TRBV12-5	TRBD2	-	TRBJ2-3	CASGRSEREGPQEDTQYF	TGTGCTAGTGGTCGCAGTGAGCGGGAGGGCCCTCAGGAAGATACGCAGTATTTT
TRBV29-1	-	few	TRBJ2-1	CSVRKNEQFF	TGCAGCGTTCGAAAAAATGAGCAGTTCTTC
TRBV20-1	-	-	TRBJ1-1	CSARDRPGAFF	TGCAGTGCCAGGGACCGCCCCGGAGCTTTCTTT
TRBV4-1	-	many	TRBJ2-1	CASSQDSVEQFF	TGCGCCAGCAGCCAAGATTCGGTTGAGCAGTTCTTC
TRBV9	-	many	TRBJ2-3	CASSVGLGHVDTQYF	TGTGCCAGCAGCGTAGGCCTTGGGCATGTGGATACGCAGTATTTT
TRBV7-6	TRBD2	many	TRBJ2-1	CASSSQRDSYNEQFF	TGTGCCAGCAGCTCCCAGCGGGACTCCTACAATGAGCAGTTCTTC
TRBV27	-	many	TRBJ1-1	CASRQSTEAFF	TGTGCCAGCAGGCAGAGCACTGAAGCTTTCTTT
TRBV6-5	TRBD1	-	TRBJ1-2	CASSYSPVTGGLAGEDTF	TGTGCCAGCAGTTACTCCCCCGTGACAGGGGGTCTGGCCGGGGAGGATACCTTC
TRBV7-6	TRBD2	many	TRBJ2-5	CASGQRGQETQYF	TGTGCCAGCGGGCAGCGGGGCCAAGAGACCCAGTACTTC
TRBV7-9	-	-	TRBJ1-4	CASSDLAGKSEKLFF	TGTGCCAGCAGTGACTTGGCAGGGAAGAGTGAAAAACTGTTTTTT
TRBV3-1	-	many	TRBJ1-1	CASSPAPVLGNMNTEAFF	TGTGCCAGCAGCCCTGCCCCGGTTTTAGGGAACATGAACACTGAAGCTTTCTTT
TRBV7-2	-	few	TRBJ1-1	CASSLASRVTEAFF	TGTGCCAGCAGCTTAGCGTCAAGGGTGACTGAAGCTTTCTTT
TRBV19	-	-	TRBJ1-1	CASTRLDERTEAFF	TGTGCCAGTACTAGGCTGGACGAACGGACTGAAGCTTTCTTT
TRBV29-1	TRBD2	many	TRBJ2-1	CSVEVGGGTYNEQFF	TGCAGCGTTGAAGTTGGCGGGGGAACCTACAATGAGCAGTTCTTC
TRBV7-9	-	-	TRBJ2-3	CASSEGDTQYF	TGTGCCAGCAGCGAGGGGGATACGCAGTATTTT
TRBV19	TRBD2	few	TRBJ2-2	CASSMTSGRGTGELFF	TGTGCCAGTAGTATGACTAGCGGGAGAGGGACCGGGGAGCTGTTTTTT
TRBV15	-	few	TRBJ2-5	CATSRDLADFNQETQYF	TGTGCCACCAGCAGAGATCTTGCAGATTTCAACCAGGAGACCCAGTACTTC
TRBV7-9	-	-	TRBJ2-7	CASSREESYEQYF	TGTGCCAGCAGCCGTGAGGAATCCTACGAGCAGTACTTC
TRBV5-1	-	many	TRBJ2-1	CASSLSLEYNEQFF	TGCGCCAGCAGCTTGTCCCTGGAATACAATGAGCAGTTCTTC
TRBV12-3/TRBV12-4	-	many	TRBJ2-3	CASSSSITDTQYF	TGTGCCAGCAGTTCGTCTATCACAGATACGCAGTATTTT
TRBV4-3	TRBD2	many	TRBJ2-3	CASSQDWALAGEGDTQYF	TGCGCCAGCAGCCAAGACTGGGCCCTAGCGGGAGAGGGGGATACGCAGTATTTT
TRBV6-1	-	few	TRBJ1-1	CASSVAGAEAFF	TGTGCCAGCAGTGTTGCAGGGGCTGAAGCTTTCTTT
TRBV11-2	-	-	TRBJ2-3	CASSLVGEGTDTQYF	TGTGCCAGCAGCTTAGTCGGGGAGGGCACAGATACGCAGTATTTT
TRBV29-1	-	few	TRBJ2-3	CSADPGSADTQYF	TGCAGCGCCGATCCAGGGTCCGCAGATACGCAGTATTTT
TRBV20-1	TRBD2	-	TRBJ2-5	CSAPGLAGYETQYF	TGCAGTGCTCCCGGACTAGCGGGATATGAGACCCAGTACTTC
TRBV12-3/TRBV12-4	-	few	TRBJ1-1	CASSFLELNTEAFF	TGTGCCAGCAGTTTCCTCGAGTTGAACACTGAAGCTTTCTTT
TRBV29-1	-	-	TRBJ1-1	CSSKSSTGGSTEAFF	TGCAGCTCAAAGAGCTCGACAGGAGGGAGCACTGAAGCTTTCTTT
TRBV5-1	TRBD2	-	TRBJ2-7	CASSPSGPTYEQYF	TGCGCCAGCAGCCCTAGCGGTCCGACCTACGAGCAGTACTTC
TRBV20-1	-	-	TRBJ2-1	CSASGNEDEQFF	TGCAGTGCTAGCGGGAATGAGGATGAGCAGTTCTTC
TRBV3-1	-	-	TRBJ2-7	CASSPLDSYEQYF	TGTGCCAGCAGCCCCCTAGACTCTTACGAGCAGTACTTC
TRBV11-2	-	many	TRBJ2-3	CASSLRQSNTDTQYF	TGTGCCAGCAGCTTGCGACAGAGTAACACAGATACGCAGTATTTT
TRBV5-5	-	-	TRBJ2-3	CASSFNLDTDTQYF	TGTGCCAGCAGCTTCAACCTTGACACAGATACGCAGTATTTT
TRBV7-2	-	many	TRBJ2-3	CASSRPAGRSTDTQYF	TGTGCCAGCAGCCGCCCAGCGGGCCGTAGCACAGATACGCAGTATTTT
TRBV18	-	few	TRBJ2-2	CASSPVLTGELFF	TGTGCCAGCTCACCCGTTTTAACCGGGGAGCTGTTTTTT
TRBV6-5	-	many	TRBJ1-2	CASSAGSPNYGYTF	TGTGCCAGCAGCGCAGGATCTCCTAACTATGGCTACACCTTC
TRBV28	-	-	TRBJ1-5	CASSNLYSNQPQHF	TGTGCCAGCAGTAACCTTTATAGCAATCAGCCCCAGCATTTT
TRBV28	-	-	TRBJ1-2	CAGAGSGARYGYTF	TGTGCCGGTGCAGGGTCAGGGGCGAGGTATGGCTACACCTTC
TRBV6-5	-	-	TRBJ1-1	CASQRVAQVEAFF	TGTGCCAGCCAAAGGGTGGCACAGGTTGAAGCTTTCTTT
TRBV6-2/TRBV6-3	TRBD2	many	TRBJ2-1	CASSYRLAGGANEQFF	TGTGCCAGCAGTTATCGATTAGCGGGAGGTGCCAATGAGCAGTTCTTC
TRBV5-1	-	few	TRBJ1-1	CASSLVVGEAFF	TGCGCCAGCAGCTTGGTGGTGGGTGAAGCTTTCTTT